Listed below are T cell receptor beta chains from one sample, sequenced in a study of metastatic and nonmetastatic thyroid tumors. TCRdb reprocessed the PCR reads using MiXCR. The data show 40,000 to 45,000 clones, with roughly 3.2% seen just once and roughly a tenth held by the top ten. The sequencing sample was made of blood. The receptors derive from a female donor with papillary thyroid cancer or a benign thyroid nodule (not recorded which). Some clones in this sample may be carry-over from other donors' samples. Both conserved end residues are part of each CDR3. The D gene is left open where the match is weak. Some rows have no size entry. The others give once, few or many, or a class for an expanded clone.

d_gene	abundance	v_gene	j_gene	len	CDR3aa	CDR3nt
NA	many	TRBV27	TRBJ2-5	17	CASSFSFPTSGDETQYF	TGTGCCAGCAGTTTTTCCTTCCCAACCTCCGGGGACGAGACCCAGTACTTC
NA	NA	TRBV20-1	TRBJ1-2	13	CSARKDHNYGYTF	TGCAGTGCTAGAAAAGACCATAACTATGGCTACACCTTC
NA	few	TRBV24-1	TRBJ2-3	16	CATSVSGTIDTDTQYF	TGTGCCACCAGTGTCTCCGGGACGATCGACACAGATACGCAGTATTTT
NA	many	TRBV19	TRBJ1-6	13	CASSIEVNSPLHF	TGTGCCAGTAGTATAGAAGTGAATTCACCCCTCCACTTT
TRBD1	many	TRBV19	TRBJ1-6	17	CASSPGGVITYNSPLHF	TGTGCCAGTAGTCCAGGGGGGGTCATCACCTATAATTCACCCCTCCACTTT
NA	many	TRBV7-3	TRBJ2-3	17	CASSLGGGPPSTDTQYF	TGTGCCAGCAGCTTAGGGGGCGGGCCTCCTAGCACAGATACGCAGTATTTT
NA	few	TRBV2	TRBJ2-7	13	CASSESGSYEQYF	TGTGCCAGCAGTGAAAGTGGATCATACGAGCAGTACTTC
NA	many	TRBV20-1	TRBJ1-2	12	CSASLRADGYTF	TGCAGTGCTTCCCTGCGAGCTGATGGCTACACCTTC
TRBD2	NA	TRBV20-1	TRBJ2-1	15	CSAGAPASGRNEQFF	TGCAGTGCTGGGGCCCCGGCTAGCGGGAGGAATGAGCAGTTCTTC
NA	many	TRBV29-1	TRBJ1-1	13	CSGRGQRDTEAFF	TGCAGCGGCCGGGGCCAGAGAGACACTGAAGCTTTCTTT
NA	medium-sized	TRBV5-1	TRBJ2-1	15	CASSLVLSGNNEQFF	TGCGCCAGCAGCTTGGTTCTTAGCGGAAACAATGAGCAGTTCTTC
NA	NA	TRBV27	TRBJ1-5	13	CASSFARNQPQHF	TGTGCCAGCAGTTTCGCCCGCAATCAGCCCCAGCATTTT
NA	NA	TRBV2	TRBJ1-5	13	CASRGRDNQPQHF	TGTGCCAGCCGGGGGAGGGACAATCAGCCCCAGCATTTT
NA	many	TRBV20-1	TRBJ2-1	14	CSARTGGGYNEQFF	TGCAGTGCTCGCACAGGAGGGGGGTACAATGAGCAGTTCTTC
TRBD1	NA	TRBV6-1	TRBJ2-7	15	CASSRQGNTGNEQYF	TGTGCCAGCAGTCGACAGGGGAACACCGGCAACGAGCAGTACTTC
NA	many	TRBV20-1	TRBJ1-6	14	CSATTGQWDSPLHF	TGCAGTGCGACAACAGGGCAATGGGATTCACCCCTCCACTTT
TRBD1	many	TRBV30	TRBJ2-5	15	CAWSFGQGVQETQYF	TGTGCCTGGAGTTTCGGGCAGGGGGTTCAGGAGACCCAGTACTTC
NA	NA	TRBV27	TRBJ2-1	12	CASSFFGGEQFF	TGTGCCAGCAGTTTTTTCGGCGGAGAGCAGTTCTTC
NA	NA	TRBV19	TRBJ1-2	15	CASSASNDRPYGYTF	TGTGCCAGTAGTGCCTCCAACGACAGGCCTTATGGCTACACCTTC
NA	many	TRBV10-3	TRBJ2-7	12	CAISSQGGGQYF	TGTGCCATCAGCTCGCAGGGTGGGGGGCAGTACTTC
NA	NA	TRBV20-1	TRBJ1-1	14	CSAASAGMSTEAFF	TGCAGTGCCGCCTCGGCAGGGATGAGCACTGAAGCTTTCTTT
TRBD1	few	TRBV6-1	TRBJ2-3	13	CASRQTGTDTQYF	TGTGCCAGCAGACAGACAGGGACCGATACGCAGTATTTT
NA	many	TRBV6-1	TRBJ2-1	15	CASSDGGGSYNEQFF	TGTGCCAGCAGTGACGGAGGGGGCAGCTACAATGAGCAGTTCTTC
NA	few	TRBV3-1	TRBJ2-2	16	CASSQGAGTSSGELFF	TGTGCCAGCAGCCAAGGAGCCGGGACCTCCTCCGGGGAGCTGTTTTTT
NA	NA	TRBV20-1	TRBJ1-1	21	CSARGLAGYEQYFGPGTEAFF	NA
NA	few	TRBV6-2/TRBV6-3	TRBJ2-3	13	CASSYFSTDTQYF	TGTGCCAGCAGTTATTTTAGCACAGATACGCAGTATTTT
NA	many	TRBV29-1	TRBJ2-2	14	CSADAGLNTGELFF	TGCAGCGCTGATGCGGGTTTGAACACCGGGGAGCTGTTTTTT
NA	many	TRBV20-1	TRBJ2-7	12	CSATDRAYEQYF	TGCAGTGCTACGGACAGAGCCTACGAGCAGTACTTC
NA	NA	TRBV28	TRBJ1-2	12	CASSPHQRGYTF	TGTGCCAGCAGTCCACACCAGCGGGGCTACACCTTC
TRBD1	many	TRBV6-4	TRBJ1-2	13	CASSLDRGDGYTF	TGTGCCAGCAGTCTGGACAGGGGTGATGGCTACACCTTC
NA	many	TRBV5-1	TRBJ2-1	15	CASSLVVGNGDEQFF	TGCGCCAGCAGCTTGGTCGTGGGGAACGGCGATGAGCAGTTCTTC
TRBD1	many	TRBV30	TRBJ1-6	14	CAWGTGGRNSPLHF	TGTGCCTGGGGTACAGGGGGCCGGAATTCACCCCTCCACTTT
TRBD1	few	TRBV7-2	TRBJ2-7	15	CASSSYDRASYEQYF	TGTGCCAGCAGCTCCTACGACAGGGCGTCCTACGAGCAGTACTTC
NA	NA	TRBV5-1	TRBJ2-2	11	CASSLSGELVF	TGCGCCAGCAGCTTGTCCGGGGAGCTGGTTTTT
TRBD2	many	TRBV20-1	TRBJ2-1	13	CSATTSFYNEQFF	TGCAGTGCTACGACTAGCTTCTACAATGAGCAGTTCTTC
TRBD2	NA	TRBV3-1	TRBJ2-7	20	CASSQKSGPLAGSRFYEQYF	TGTGCCAGCAGCCAAAAATCGGGACCGCTAGCGGGCTCGCGGTTCTACGAGCAGTACTTC
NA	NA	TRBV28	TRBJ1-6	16	CASRLPQGSGSTPLHF	TGTGCCAGCAGATTACCGCAGGGATCGGGAAGTACACCCCTCCACTTT
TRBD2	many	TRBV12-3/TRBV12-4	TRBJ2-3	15	CASSAGTREGNTQYF	TGTGCCAGCAGTGCCGGGACTAGAGAAGGGAATACGCAGTATTTT
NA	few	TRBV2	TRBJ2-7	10	CASRVTFQYF	TGTGCCAGCAGGGTTACGTTCCAGTACTTC
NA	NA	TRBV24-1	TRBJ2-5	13	CATSDGSRETQYF	TGTGCCACCAGTGATGGGAGTAGGGAGACCCAGTACTTC
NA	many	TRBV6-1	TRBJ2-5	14	CASSYGGQQETQYF	TGTGCCAGCAGTTACGGGGGACAACAAGAGACCCAGTACTTC
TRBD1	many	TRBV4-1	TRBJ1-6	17	CASSPGTVTPHNSPLHF	TGCGCCAGCAGCCCCGGGACAGTTACACCCCATAATTCACCCCTCCACTTT
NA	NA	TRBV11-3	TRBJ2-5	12	CASSLSSETQYF	TGTGCCAGCAGCTTATCATCGGAGACCCAGTACTTC
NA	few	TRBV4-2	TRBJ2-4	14	CASSQEPGQDIQYF	TGTGCCAGCAGCCAAGAGCCGGGGCAAGACATTCAGTACTTC
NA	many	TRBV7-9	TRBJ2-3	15	CASSLAQGAGGTQYF	TGTGCCAGCAGCTTAGCACAGGGCGCTGGAGGTACGCAGTATTTT
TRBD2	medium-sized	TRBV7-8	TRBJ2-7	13	CATWGTSIDEQYF	TGTGCCACATGGGGGACTAGCATTGATGAGCAGTACTTC
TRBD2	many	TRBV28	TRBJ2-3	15	CASSQGAGVPDTQYF	TGTGCCAGCAGCCAGGGAGCGGGAGTCCCAGATACGCAGTATTTT
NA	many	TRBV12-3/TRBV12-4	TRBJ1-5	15	CASSRHPYSNQPQHF	TGTGCCAGCAGTCGACATCCTTATAGCAATCAGCCCCAGCATTTT
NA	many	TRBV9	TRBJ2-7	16	CASSVAPSNPPYEQYF	TGTGCCAGCAGCGTAGCCCCAAGCAATCCCCCTTACGAGCAGTACTTC
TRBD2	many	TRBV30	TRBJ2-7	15	CAWSGSGGRVDEQYF	TGTGCCTGGAGTGGTAGCGGGGGGAGGGTAGACGAGCAGTACTTC
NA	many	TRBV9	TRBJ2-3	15	CASSVRDGYTDTQYF	TGTGCCAGCAGCGTACGGGACGGATACACAGATACGCAGTATTTT
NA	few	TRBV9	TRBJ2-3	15	CASSPAVTSTDTQYF	TGTGCCAGCAGCCCAGCCGTTACTAGCACAGATACGCAGTATTTT
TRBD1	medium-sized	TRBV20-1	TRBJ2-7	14	CSARASGTGGGQYF	TGCAGTGCTAGGGCCTCCGGGACAGGGGGCGGGCAGTACTTC
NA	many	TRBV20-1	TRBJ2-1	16	CSASRPGLSSYNEQFF	TGCAGTGCTAGTCGCCCGGGCCTTAGCTCCTACAATGAGCAGTTCTTC
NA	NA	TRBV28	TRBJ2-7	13	CASSLSGRIEQYF	TGTGCCAGCAGTTTGTCCGGCAGGATCGAGCAGTACTTC
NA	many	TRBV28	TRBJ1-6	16	CASSQMGGGYNSPLHF	TGTGCCAGCAGTCAGATGGGGGGGGGCTATAATTCACCCCTCCACTTT
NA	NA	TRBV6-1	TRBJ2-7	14	CASSRNRYRYEQYF	TGTGCCAGCAGCCGCAACAGGTATCGCTACGAGCAGTACTTC
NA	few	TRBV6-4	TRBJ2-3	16	CASNLSRGTSTDTQYF	TGTGCCAGCAACTTATCGCGGGGAACTAGCACAGATACGCAGTATTTT
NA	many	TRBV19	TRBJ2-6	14	CASRPGSGANVLTF	TGTGCCAGTCGCCCAGGCTCTGGGGCCAACGTCCTGACTTTC